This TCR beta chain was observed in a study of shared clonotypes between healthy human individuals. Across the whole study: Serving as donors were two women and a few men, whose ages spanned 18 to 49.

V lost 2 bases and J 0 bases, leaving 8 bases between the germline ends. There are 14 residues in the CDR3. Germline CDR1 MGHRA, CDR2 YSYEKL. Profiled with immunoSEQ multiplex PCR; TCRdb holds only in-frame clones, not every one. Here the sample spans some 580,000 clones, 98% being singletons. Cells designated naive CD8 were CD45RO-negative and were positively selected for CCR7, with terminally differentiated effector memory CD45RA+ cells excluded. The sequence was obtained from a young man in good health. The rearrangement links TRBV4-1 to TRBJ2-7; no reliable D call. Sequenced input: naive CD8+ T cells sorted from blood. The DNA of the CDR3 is TGCGCCAGCAGCCAATGGGGTAGCTCCTACGAGCAGTACTTC. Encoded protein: CASSQWGSSYEQYF.